This T cell receptor beta chain comes out of a study of T cells after yellow fever vaccination. This clonotype was detected only a few times. From germline, CDR1 is SGHRS and CDR2 YFSETQ. The V end was cut by 1 base, the J end by 9 bases, with 17 bases between. This CDR3 has 15 amino acids. TCRdb re-analysed the 5' RACE reads in MiXCR, keeping a single row per CDR3 protein. The sample has around 500,000 distinct CDR3 sequences; around a fifth are singletons. This rearrangement joins TRBV5-1 to TRBJ1-5; D perhaps matches TRBD1 (6 bases). This sequence originates from a young man who received the YFV17D yellow fever vaccine. Specimen: PBMCs, collected about 21 days after the first yellow fever vaccination. In nucleotides, the CDR3 is TGCGCCAGCAGCTTGCCGAGAGGGGGACGGCGGCCCCAGCATTTT. Amino acid sequence: CASSLPRGGRRPQHF.